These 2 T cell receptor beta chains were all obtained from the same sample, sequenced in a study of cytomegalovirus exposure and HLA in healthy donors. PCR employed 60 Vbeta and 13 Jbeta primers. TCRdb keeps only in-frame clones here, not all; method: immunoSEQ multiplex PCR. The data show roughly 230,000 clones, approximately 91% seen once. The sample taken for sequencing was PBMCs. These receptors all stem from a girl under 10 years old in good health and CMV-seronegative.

Here the CDR3 reads CASSLYGSGNTIYF. DNA for the CDR3: TGTGCCAGCAGCTTGTACGGCTCTGGAAACACCATATATTTT. The V gene is TRBV5-4, the J gene TRBJ1-3; D gene uncertain. CDR3 length: 14 residues. Germline V gives CDR1 SGHNT, CDR2 YYREEE (reference sequence). Trimming removed 1 base from V and 0 bases from J, with 5 bases in between.

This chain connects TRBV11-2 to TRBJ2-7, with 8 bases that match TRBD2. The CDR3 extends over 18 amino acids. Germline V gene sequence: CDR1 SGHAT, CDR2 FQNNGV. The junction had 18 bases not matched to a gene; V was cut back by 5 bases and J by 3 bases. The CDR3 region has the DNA TGTGCCAGCAGCCATATTGGCAGCGGGAGTTCTCTGGTCTACGAGCAGTACTTC. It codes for CASSHIGSGSSLVYEQYF.